This TCR beta chain emerged from a study of cytomegalovirus exposure and HLA in healthy donors. Study background: Some 85 million unique TCRs, all from HLA-typed donors, were included in an early release of the data. The study's findings and limits: CMV serostatus was the only immune exposure information that was available. The study found most TCR sequences rare, yet found some public TCRs in many donors. Researchers reportedly found TCR beta sequences accurately predicted most subjects' HLA-A and HLA-B alleles.

Primers included in the PCR were 60 Vbeta and 13 Jbeta primers. TCRdb's copy holds only in-frame clones and misses some; the assay was immunoSEQ multiplex PCR. The sample includes around 150,000 clones, 65% to 70% of them seen just once. Trimming took off 4 bases at V and 9 bases at J, with 13 bases between the two ends. The CDR3 sequence is 13 residues long. Germline CDR1 and CDR2: MGHDK and SYGVNS. As to this clone: Its target is unknown.

The chain couples TRBV25-1 to TRBJ2-1; TRBD1 is a possible D gene (5 bases). This clonotype was sampled from a man younger than 40 in good health and CMV-seropositive. The sequencing sample was made of PBMCs. In nucleotides, the CDR3 is TGTGCCAGCAGTGTATCAGGGTTGGGTGAGCAGTTCTTC. Translated: CASSVSGLGEQFF.